This T cell receptor beta chain stems from a study of human T cells and chemical hapten exposure. Within the library, unique molecular identifiers were attached to each individual cDNA molecule. In the study's own analysis: A typical sample had some 87,000 TCRs, with about 20,000 to 690,600 overall. TCRdb used MiXCR to reprocess the RACE reads, holding one entry per CDR3 protein. TCRdb, not the original authors, processed these V and J calls. The repertoire includes about 79,000 distinct CDR3 sequences, 8.6% of them detected once, and roughly 1.5% sits in the top ten. The CDR3 covers 15 residues. Germline V gives CDR1 SGHVS, CDR2 FNYEAQ. V was pared by 0 bases and J by 4 bases, with 2 bases of the junction left unmatched. Time point of the sample: healthy volunteer bleed at 6 weeks. Total RNA was extracted from unfractionated whole blood. Findings of the study overall: TCRs above 1 in 1000 frequency did not change with DPC sensitization.

Of note for this clonotype: As yet, its antigen is unknown.

This chain links TRBV7-6 with TRBJ2-1; 8 positions agree with TRBD2. The sequencing input was whole blood. The receptor was isolated from a male donor in good health. Some clones in this sample may be carry-over from other donors' samples. The CDR3: CASSLAPGGYNEQFF. For the CDR3, the DNA is TGTGCCAGCAGCTTAGCCCCGGGGGGGTACAATGAGCAGTTCTTC.